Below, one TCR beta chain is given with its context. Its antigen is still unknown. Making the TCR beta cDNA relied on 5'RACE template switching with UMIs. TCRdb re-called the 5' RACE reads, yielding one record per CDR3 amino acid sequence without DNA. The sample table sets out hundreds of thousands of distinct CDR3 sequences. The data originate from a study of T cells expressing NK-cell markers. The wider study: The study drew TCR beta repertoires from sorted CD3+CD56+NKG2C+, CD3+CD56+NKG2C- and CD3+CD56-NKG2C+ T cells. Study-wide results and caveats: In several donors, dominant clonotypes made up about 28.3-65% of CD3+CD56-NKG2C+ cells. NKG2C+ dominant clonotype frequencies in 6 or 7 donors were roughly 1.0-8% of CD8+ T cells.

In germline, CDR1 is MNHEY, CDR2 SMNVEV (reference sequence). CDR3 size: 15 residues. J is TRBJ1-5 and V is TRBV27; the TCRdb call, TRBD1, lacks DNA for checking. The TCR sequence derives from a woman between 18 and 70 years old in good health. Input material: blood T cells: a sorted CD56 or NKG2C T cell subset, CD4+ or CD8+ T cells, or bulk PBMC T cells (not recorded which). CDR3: CASSQQGVSNQPQHF.